This TCR beta chain came from a study of blood T cell repertoires in COVID-19. Study background: Samples representing acute and convalescent COVID-19 were sourced from the United States, Italy and Spain.

The V gene lost 4 bases and the J gene lost 1 base, with 7 bases spanning the gap. The CDR3 sequence is 13 residues long. Followed over time, Seattle patients had been enrolled while infection was active. Authors' data handling: Estimated nucleated cell counts came from reference gene primer amplification. Repertoires were generated with immunoSEQ multiplex PCR, while TCRdb's copy carries only in-frame clones and drops some. V and J calls and clone size are given by that table; D and trimming were obtained from the DNA. The table has about 430,000 clones, about 90% seen once. The receptor comes from a man aged 18 to 35 with COVID-19, enrolled during active disease. This sequence joins TRBV12-3 or TRBV12-4 and TRBJ1-2, with D perhaps matching TRBD1 (5 bases). The sample taken for sequencing was peripheral blood. In nucleotides, the CDR3 is TGTGCCAGCAGTTCAAGGGGTAACTATGGCTACACCTTC. As protein: CASSSRGNYGYTF.